A single sample gave rise to the 19 T cell receptor beta chains below, sequenced in a study of cytomegalovirus exposure and HLA in healthy donors. The study ran its PCR with 60 Vbeta and 13 Jbeta primers. Profiling relied on immunoSEQ multiplex PCR, and the TCRdb table lists in-frame clones only, not all of them. The table has under 200,000 clones, over 70% seen once. Material for sequencing was PBMCs. These receptor sequences come from a man aged 45-65 years in good health and CMV-seronegative.

This rearrangement joins TRBV5-1 to TRBJ2-5, with a tentative D call TRBD2 (6 bases). CDR3 length equals 15 residues. V lost 4 bases to trimming and J lost 0 bases, with 13 bases between them. The germline gives CDR1 SGHRS, CDR2 YFSETQ. CDR3 residues: CASSAAGGYQETQYF. The DNA for the CDR3 is TGCGCCAGCAGCGCCGCCGGGGGATACCAAGAGACCCAGTACTTC.

This clone was observed a few times. Other DNA sequences in the same sample also yield this CDR3. The chain is built from TRBV7-2 and TRBJ2-3, with a weak D call TRBD2 (6 bases). The CDR3 covers 14 residues. The V gene's germline CDR1 is SGHTA and CDR2 FQGNSA. The V and J ends lost 4 bases and 4 bases respectively, with 12 bases between them. CDR3 protein: CASSSGLAPDTQYF. The DNA for the CDR3 is TGTGCCAGCAGCTCGGGACTTGCCCCAGATACGCAGTATTTT.

V usage is TRBV5-5 and J usage is TRBJ2-5; 10 positions agree with TRBD1. J was trimmed by 4 bases and V by 7 bases; bases with no gene match: 10. The germline V gene encodes CDR1 SGHKS and CDR2 YYEKEE (reference sequence). The CDR3 length is 15 residues. The CDR3: CASVRQGAGGETQYF. DNA of the CDR3: TGTGCCAGCGTCAGACAGGGGGCTGGTGGAGAGACCCAGTACTTC.

The gene calls are TRBV10-3 and TRBJ2-7; possible D gene TRBD2, 5 bases. The CDR3 is 15 amino acids. Germline V lookup: CDR1 ENHRY, CDR2 SYGVKD. Trimming pared 9 bases from V and 4 bases from J, leaving 22 bases between. The CDR3: CAIGRGRERKYEQYF. The CDR3, as DNA: TGTGCCATTGGCCGAGGGAGAGAAAGAAAGTACGAGCAGTACTTC.

The rearrangement joins TRBV13 to TRBJ2-3; a possible D gene is TRBD1 (6 bases). CDR3 length equals 20 residues. Trimming left V 5 bases short and J 0 bases short, with 27 bases between. The germline V gene has CDR1 PRHDT and CDR2 FYEKMQ (reference sequence). The CDR3 DNA reads as TGTGCCAGCAGCAGAAGGGCAGGGGAAGTGGGAACTACTAGCACAGATACGCAGTATTTT. Amino acid sequence: CASSRRAGEVGTTSTDTQYF. The entire variable domain, with the rest obtained from reference TRBV13 and TRBJ2-3, is as follows: AAGVIQSPRHLIKEKRETATLKCYPIPRHDTVYWYQQGPGQDPQFLISFYEKMQSDKGSIPDRFSAQQFSDYHSELNMSSLELGDSALYFCASSRRAGEVGTTSTDTQYFGPGTRLTVL.

The V and J genes are TRBV27 and TRBJ1-1; D gene ambiguous. Germline V gives CDR1 MNHEY, CDR2 SMNVEV (reference sequence). This CDR3 has 14 amino acids. The ends were cut back, 4 bases at V and 5 bases at J, with 14 bases in the middle. As DNA, the CDR3 is TGTGCCAGCAGTTCCCTGAGGGCGAAGACTGAAGCTTTCTTT. Encoded protein: CASSSLRAKTEAFF.

This clone appeared a single time. The gene calls are TRBV6-5 and TRBJ1-6; possible D gene TRBD1, 6 bases. V was pared by 7 bases and J by 8 bases, with 18 bases between. There are 15 residues in the CDR3. Germline CDR1 is MNHEY and CDR2 is SVGAGI. CDR3: CASTSKDRLDSPLHF. CDR3 in DNA: TGTGCCAGCACCAGTAAGGACAGATTGGATTCACCCCTCCACTTT.

The rearrangement links TRBV14 to TRBJ2-3; a weak D match, TRBD1 (6 bases). Deletions cut 0 bases from V and 3 bases from J, with 10 bases between. The CDR3 sequence is 15 residues long. CDR1 is SGHDN and CDR2 is FVKESK in the germline V gene. The CDR3 DNA reads as TGTGCCAGCAGCCAAGACAGGGGTGAGACAGATACGCAGTATTTT. It translates to CASSQDRGETDTQYF.

The V gene is TRBV6-1, the J gene TRBJ2-7; the D gene is possibly TRBD1 (5 bases). The CDR3 contains 12 residues. CDR1 is MNHNS and CDR2 is SASEGT in the germline V gene. Trimming removed 6 bases from V and 4 bases from J, with 10 bases in between. This CDR3 is CASSQGGYEQYF. The DNA for the CDR3 is TGTGCCAGCAGCCAGGGTGGGTACGAGCAGTACTTC.

The rearrangement links TRBV19 to TRBJ1-2; D is uncertain. Germline assignment: CDR1 LNHDA and CDR2 SQIVND (reference sequence). Trimming shortened V by 3 bases and J by 6 bases, and 17 bases separated the two germline ends. CDR3 size: 15 residues. The CDR3 protein is CASSITSVAGNGYTF. The CDR3, as DNA: TGTGCCAGTAGTATTACGTCAGTGGCGGGGAATGGCTACACCTTC.

Worth noting for this clone: Other DNA sequences in this specimen translate into the identical CDR3. The chain carries TRBV7-2 and TRBJ1-1; D unresolved. V gave up 5 bases and J gave up 0 bases, with 10 bases separating them. The CDR3 covers 14 residues. Germline-derived CDR1 and CDR2 are SGHTA and FQGNSA. CDR3 sequence: CASSPYSMNTEAFF. The CDR3, as DNA: TGTGCCAGCAGCCCCTACAGTATGAACACTGAAGCTTTCTTT.

This sequence joins TRBV5-1 and TRBJ1-1, with 8 nucleotides matching TRBD1. The V and J ends lost 4 bases and 3 bases, in that order; junction bases with no gene match: 2. The CDR3 covers 13 residues. Per the germline V gene, CDR1 is SGHRS and CDR2 is YFSETQ. The chain's CDR3 is CASSLDRDTEAFF. CDR3 nucleotide sequence: TGCGCCAGCAGCCTGGACAGGGACACTGAAGCTTTCTTT.

Only one count was recorded for this clone. V is TRBV19 and J is TRBJ2-7; possibly TRBD1 for D (6 bases). Per the germline V gene, CDR1 is LNHDA and CDR2 is SQIVND (reference sequence). Trimming cost V 3 bases and J 6 bases, with 15 bases left between them. The CDR3 covers 14 residues. The CDR3 reads CASSMAGQTREQYF. CDR3 nucleotides: TGTGCCAGTAGTATGGCTGGACAGACCCGCGAGCAGTACTTC. The full variable domain, in which reference TRBV19 and TRBJ2-7 provide the parts outside the CDR3, is DGGITQSPKYLFRKEGQNVTLSCEQNLNHDAMYWYRQDPGQGLRLIYYSQIVNDFQKGDIAEGYSVSREKKESFPLTVTSAQKNPTAFYLCASSMAGQTREQYFGPGTRLTVT.

J is TRBJ2-4 and V is TRBV7-2; D possibly corresponds to TRBD2 (5 bases). This CDR3 contains 16 residues. V lost 4 bases and J 0 bases, leaving 13 bases between the germline ends. CDR1 SGHTA and CDR2 FQGNSA come from the germline V gene. Written as DNA, the CDR3 is TGTGCCAGCAGCTCTCCGGGCGGACTAGCCAAAAACATTCAGTACTTC. Translated, it gives CASSSPGGLAKNIQYF.

This clone has just one count. V is TRBV9 and J is TRBJ2-3; 10 bases are a match to TRBD2. The ends lost 1 base at V and 6 bases at J; junction bases unmatched: 11. The CDR3 extends over 17 amino acids. Looked up from germline, CDR1 is SGDLS and CDR2 is YYNGEE. The CDR3 coding sequence is TGTGCCAGCAGCGTACTCCCAGCGGGGGGGTCATCGGATACGCAGTATTTT. It encodes CASSVLPAGGSSDTQYF.

This chain joins TRBV7-6 and TRBJ1-1; TRBD1 might be the D (5 bases). The germline V gene encodes CDR1 SGHVS and CDR2 FNYEAQ. The V gene lost 1 base and the J gene lost 5 bases, with 17 bases spanning the gap. The CDR3 totals 16 residues. CDR3 sequence (DNA): TGTGCCAGCAGCTTAGTGGCGGGGGAAGATACTACTGAAGCTTTCTTT. Translation gives CASSLVAGEDTTEAFF.

The rearrangement uses TRBV7-8 and TRBJ1-1; the D gene is possibly TRBD1 (6 bases). V was trimmed by 7 bases and J by 0 bases, leaving 18 bases between them. Germline CDR1 SGHVS, CDR2 FQNEAQ. The CDR3 has 16 amino acids. The CDR3 reads CASTPGLGDMNTEAFF. The CDR3 nucleotides read TGTGCCAGCACCCCCGGATTGGGGGACATGAACACTGAAGCTTTCTTT. The full variable domain, its missing parts supplied by reference TRBV7-8 and TRBJ1-1, is GAGVSQSPRYKVAKRGQDVALRCDPISGHVSLFWYQQALGQGPEFLTYFQNEAQLDKSGLPSDRFFAERPEGSVSTLKIQRTQQEDSAVYLCASTPGLGDMNTEAFFGQGTRLTVV.

The rearrangement uses TRBV27 and TRBJ1-3; D call uncertain. V was trimmed by 0 bases and J by 0 bases, leaving 3 bases between them. Germline lookup yields CDR1 MNHEY and CDR2 SMNVEV (reference sequence). The CDR3 totals 14 residues. CDR3 DNA: TGTGCCAGCAGTTTATCCGGCTCTGGAAACACCATATATTTT. Residues: CASSLSGSGNTIYF.

The chain recombines TRBV2 with TRBJ1-1, with 7 nucleotides matching TRBD1. The CDR3 is 15 amino acids. Unmatched junction bases numbered 8, after V lost 6 bases and J lost 1 base. Per germline, CDR1 SNHLY and CDR2 FYNNEI. The CDR3 DNA follows: TGTGCCAGCAGGATAGAACAGGGGTCGAACACTGAAGCTTTCTTT. It is translated as CASRIEQGSNTEAFF. Full variable domain (missing parts from reference TRBV2 and TRBJ1-1): EPEVTQTPSHQVTQMGQEVILRCVPISNHLYFYWYRQILGQKVEFLVSFYNNEISEKSEIFDDQFSVERPDGSNFTLKIRSTKLEDSAMYFCASRIEQGSNTEAFFGQGTRLTVV.